The source of this T cell receptor (beta chain) is a study of spatial heterogeneity in lung cancer. The wider study: Consistent detection of more beta-chain than alpha-chain sequences was observed.

Study outcomes and limitations: Coverage estimated for tumor T cells reached about 6.5% for alpha chains and roughly 14% for beta chains. Counts that tracked tumor mutation counts were those of expanded intratumoral alpha and beta TCRs.

Germline V lookup: CDR1 DFQATT, CDR2 SNEGSKA (reference sequence). The length of the CDR3 is 15 residues. The ends lost 0 bases at V and 9 bases at J; junction bases unmatched: 10. Each molecule of TCR cDNA was tagged with one unique molecular identifier. TCRdb processed the 5' RACE reads anew with MiXCR; each CDR3 protein has one entry. The sample has over 8,500 distinct CDR3 sequences, about 13% seen once. Regarding time point: sample taken at primary tumor resection. Unsorted whole RNA from tumor, nontumor lung or frozen PBMC underwent sequencing. This clonotype showed up many times. Its antigen is not identified.

Material: lung tumor tissue, obtained at surgery. The receptor was derived from a male donor with early-stage non-small cell lung cancer. This sequence joins TRBV20-1 and TRBJ2-3, with 9 bases lining up with TRBD2. CDR3 in amino acids: CSARDRTSGSSTQYF. CDR3 DNA: TGCAGTGCTAGAGATCGTACTAGCGGGTCCTCCACGCAGTATTTT.